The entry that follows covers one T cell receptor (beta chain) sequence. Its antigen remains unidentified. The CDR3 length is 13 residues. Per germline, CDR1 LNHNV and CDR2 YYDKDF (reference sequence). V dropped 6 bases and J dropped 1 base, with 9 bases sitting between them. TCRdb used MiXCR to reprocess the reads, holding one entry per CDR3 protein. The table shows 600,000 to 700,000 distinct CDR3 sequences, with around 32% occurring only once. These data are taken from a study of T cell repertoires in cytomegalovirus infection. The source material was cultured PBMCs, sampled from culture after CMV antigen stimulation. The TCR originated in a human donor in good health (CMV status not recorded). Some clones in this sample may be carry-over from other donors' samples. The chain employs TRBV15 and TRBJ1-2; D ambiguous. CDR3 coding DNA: TGTGCCACCAGTGTTACGGATAACTATGGCTACACCTTC. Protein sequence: CATSVTDNYGYTF. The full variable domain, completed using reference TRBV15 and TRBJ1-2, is DAMVIQNPRYQVTQFGKPVTLSCSQTLNHNVMYWYQQKSSQAPKLLFHYYDKDFNNEADTPDNFQSRRPNTSFCFLDIRSPGLGDTAMYLCATSVTDNYGYTFGSGTRLTVV.